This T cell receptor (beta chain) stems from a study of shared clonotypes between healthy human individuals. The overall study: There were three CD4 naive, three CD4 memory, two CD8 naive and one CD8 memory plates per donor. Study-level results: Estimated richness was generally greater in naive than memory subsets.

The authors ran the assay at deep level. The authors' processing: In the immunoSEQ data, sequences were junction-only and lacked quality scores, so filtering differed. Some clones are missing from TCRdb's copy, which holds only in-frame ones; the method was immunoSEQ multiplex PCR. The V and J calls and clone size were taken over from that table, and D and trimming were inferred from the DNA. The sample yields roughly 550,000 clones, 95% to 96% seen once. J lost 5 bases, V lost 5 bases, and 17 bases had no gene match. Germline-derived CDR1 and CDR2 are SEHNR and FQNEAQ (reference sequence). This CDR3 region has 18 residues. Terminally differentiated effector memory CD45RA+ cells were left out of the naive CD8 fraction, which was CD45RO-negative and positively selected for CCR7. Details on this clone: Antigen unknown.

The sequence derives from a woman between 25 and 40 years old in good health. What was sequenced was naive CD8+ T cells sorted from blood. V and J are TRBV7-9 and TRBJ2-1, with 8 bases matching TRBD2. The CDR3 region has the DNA TGTGCCAGCAGCCCGATTTTGGGCCCGGGAGGGGTACACAATGAGCAGTTCTTC. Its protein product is CASSPILGPGGVHNEQFF.